This T cell receptor beta chain stems from a study of PD-1 blockade in classical Hodgkin lymphoma. Clones were sequenced by immunoSEQ multiplex PCR, and TCRdb holds only the in-frame ones, with some missing. The sample has 25,000 to 35,000 clones; roughly 94% are singletons. Sample time point: newly diagnosed, previously untreated cHL patient sample. About this clone: Its antigen is not identified.

V was trimmed by 6 bases and J by 7 bases, leaving 15 bases between them. CDR1 and CDR2 (germline): MNHEY, SMNVEV (reference sequence). The CDR3 loop spans 14 amino acids. Whole-study findings and limits: Newly diagnosed patients were reported to exhibit reduced baseline TCR diversity relative to healthy donors.

The source of this sequence is a human donor with classical Hodgkin lymphoma. The sequencing sample was made of peripheral blood mononuclear cells (PBMCs). The chain joins TRBV27 to TRBJ1-4; the D is unclear. CDR3 DNA sequence: TGTGCCAGCAGCCCACGGGGTTGGGGTGAAAAACTGTTTTTT. Amino acid sequence: CASSPRGWGEKLFF.